This entry describes one TCR beta chain. Its matching antigen is unknown. Extracted RNA was reverse transcribed into cDNA, the sequencing template. The data were produced by immunoSEQ multiplex PCR, yet TCRdb's version contains in-frame clones alone and is incomplete. This table has approximately 91,000 clones, 35% to 50% appearing once. This CDR3 region has 17 residues. With V trimmed by 2 bases and J by 3 bases, 11 bases remained unmatched. Germline V gene lookup returns CDR1 SEHNR and CDR2 FQNEAQ (reference sequence). These data are taken from a study of CD8+ T cells in alopecia areata. Study findings and constraints: Mouse data revealed clearer TCR sharing than patient data did, a gap possibly tied to HLA.

Researchers took lesional scalp punch biopsies and peripheral blood from people who were alopecia areata patients. Starting from PBMCs, sorting isolated CD4+ and CD8+ T cells. This rearrangement joins TRBV7-9 to TRBJ2-3, with 7 bases that match TRBD2. Sequencing was done on a sample of CD4+ T cells sorted from blood. The sequence was collected from a human donor with alopecia areata. The CDR3 DNA reads TGTGCCAGCAGCTTAAGGTCTGGGACTATTGCGACAGATACGCAGTATTTT. It is translated as CASSLRSGTIATDTQYF.